Following are 22 T cell receptor beta chains from one sample sequenced in a study of blood T cell repertoires in COVID-19. Sequencing used immunoSEQ multiplex PCR; TCRdb keeps in-frame clones, though not all of them. The sample has about 190,000 clones; around 84% are singletons. Source material: PBMCs or T cells enriched from blood (not recorded which). These receptors originate from a woman aged 25 to 39 who had been exposed to COVID-19.

J is TRBJ2-5 and V is TRBV5-4; TRBD2 matches 12 bases. The V segment lost 2 bases and the J segment 3 bases; nucleotides outside the gene matches: 5. Germline V gene lookup returns CDR1 SGHNT and CDR2 YYREEE (reference sequence). The CDR3 spans 16 residues. The CDR3 sequence: CASSFLASGGEETQYF. DNA of the CDR3: TGTGCCAGCAGCTTCCTCGCTAGCGGGGGGGAAGAGACCCAGTACTTC.

In its sample, this clone was seen once. CDR3 protein: CASSLRQRITEAFF. The CDR3 nucleotides read TGTGCCAGCAGCCTACGACAGAGGATCACTGAAGCTTTCTTT. The chain employs TRBV11-3 and TRBJ1-1; a weak D match, TRBD1 (5 bases). The CDR3 is made up of 14 amino acids. V was pared by 5 bases and J by 4 bases, with 14 bases between. Per the germline V gene, CDR1 is SGHNT and CDR2 is YENEEA.

V is TRBV18 and J is TRBJ2-7; TRBD2 agrees at 9 bases. The trim removed 2 bases at V and 0 bases at J, leaving 2 bases unmatched. The length of the CDR3 is 15 residues. CDR1 is KGHSH, CDR2 LQKENI, per germline. CDR3 sequence: CASSPETSGSYEQYF. CDR3 coding DNA: TGTGCCAGCTCACCAGAGACTAGCGGCTCCTACGAGCAGTACTTC.

This rearrangement joins TRBV5-4 to TRBJ2-1; 9 bases align to TRBD2. This CDR3 is 18 amino acids long. With V trimmed by 4 bases and J by 0 bases, 11 bases remained unmatched. The germline CDR1 and CDR2 sequences are SGHNT and YYREEE (reference sequence). The chain's CDR3 is CASSRGSGGPSSYNEQFF. The CDR3 coding sequence is TGTGCCAGCAGCCGGGGTAGCGGGGGCCCCAGCTCCTACAATGAGCAGTTCTTC.

V gene TRBV11-2 combines with J gene TRBJ2-6; D remains ambiguous. The length of the CDR3 is 14 residues. Trimming removed 2 bases at V and 4 bases at J, with 6 bases between. Germline CDR1 SGHAT, CDR2 FQNNGV. The DNA for the CDR3 is TGTGCCAGCAGCTTATGGCCGGGGGCCAACGTCCTGACTTTC. It yields the protein CASSLWPGANVLTF.

The V and J genes are TRBV19 and TRBJ1-5; D is unresolved. This CDR3 region has 13 residues. Trimming removed 5 bases at V and 3 bases at J, with 8 bases between. Germline CDR1 reads LNHDA; CDR2 reads SQIVND (reference sequence). The DNA for the CDR3 is TGTGCCAGTAGTCCGCGGGCCAATCAGCCCCAGCATTTT. Its translation: CASSPRANQPQHF.

This clone was detected once. The chain recombines TRBV12-3 or TRBV12-4 with TRBJ2-1; possibly TRBD1 for D (5 bases). The V end lost 6 bases, the J end lost 10 bases, and 16 bases lay between the germline ends. The CDR3 sequence is 13 residues long. The CDR3 region has the DNA TGTGCCAGCAGCCGCAGGGCCAGTCCCGAGCAGTTCTTC. This codes for CASSRRASPEQFF.

V is TRBV6-5 and J is TRBJ1-2, with 8 bases lining up with TRBD1. V dropped 2 bases and J dropped 5; count of bases not matched to a gene: 7. The CDR3 spans 15 residues. Germline V lookup: CDR1 MNHEY, CDR2 SVGAGI. For the CDR3, the DNA is TGTGCCAGCAGTTACCGCGACAGGGGAATGTATGGCTACACCTTC. Translating it yields CASSYRDRGMYGYTF.

This clone was recorded only once. This sequence joins TRBV20-1 and TRBJ1-2, with 8 positions matching TRBD1. V lost 3 bases, J lost 7 bases, and 13 bases stayed unmatched. The CDR3 contains 15 residues. Germline CDR1 DFQATT, CDR2 SNEGSKA (reference sequence). The CDR3 is CSASPTPDRAGGYTF. CDR3 in DNA: TGCAGTGCTAGTCCCACCCCGGACAGGGCAGGTGGCTACACCTTC.

V is TRBV4-1 and J is TRBJ1-2; 7 bases are a match to TRBD1. The CDR3 is 16 amino acids. Trimming removed 0 bases from V and 6 bases from J; junction bases left unmatched: 10. The germline gives CDR1 MGHRA, CDR2 YSYEKL. The CDR3: CASSQDITGEGDGYTF. The CDR3 DNA is TGCGCCAGCAGCCAAGATATCACAGGGGAAGGGGATGGCTACACCTTC.

The CDR3 loop is CSARVGEAFF. CDR3 DNA: TGCAGTGCCAGGGTTGGGGAAGCTTTCTTT. The V gene is TRBV20-1, the J gene TRBJ1-1; tentatively, D is TRBD1 (5 bases). The germline CDR1 and CDR2 sequences are DFQATT and SNEGSKA (reference sequence). CDR3 length: 10 amino acids. Trimming pared 6 bases from V and 8 bases from J, leaving 10 bases between.

The chain uses TRBV5-1 and TRBJ1-1; D is perhaps TRBD1 (5 bases). V dropped 4 bases and J dropped 5 bases, with 15 bases sitting between them. This CDR3 region has 14 residues. Germline loops: CDR1 SGHRS, CDR2 YFSETQ. CDR3 nucleotide sequence: TGCGCCAGCAGCATGACGGGACGGGGGACTGAAGCTTTCTTT. It yields the protein CASSMTGRGTEAFF.

The chain uses TRBV2 and TRBJ2-7; 7 bases map to TRBD2. This CDR3 has 14 residues. J gave up 2 bases and V 8 bases, and 9 bases lay outside the gene matches. CDR1 is SNHLY and CDR2 is FYNNEI in the germline V gene. CDR3 nucleotides: TGTGCCAGCCTTTCGAGCGGGGCCACCTACGAGCAGTACTTC. Its protein product is CASLSSGATYEQYF.

This clone is a singleton in its sample. The V and J genes are TRBV5-1 and TRBJ2-1; maybe TRBD1 (7 bases). CDR3 size: 17 residues. With 0 bases removed from V and 2 bases from J, the gap between germline ends came to 15 bases. Germline assignment: CDR1 SGHRS and CDR2 YFSETQ. This chain's CDR3 is CASSLDLGRGAYNEQFF. Here the CDR3 DNA reads TGCGCCAGCAGCTTGGATCTCGGCAGGGGGGCCTACAATGAGCAGTTCTTC.

The rearrangement uses TRBV28 and TRBJ2-3; D call uncertain. The CDR3 is 11 amino acids. V lost 6 bases and J 2 bases, leaving 3 bases between the germline ends. CDR1 MDHEN and CDR2 SYDVKM come from the germline V gene. The CDR3 region has the DNA TGTGCCAGCAGCTACACAGATACGCAGTATTTT. Its protein is CASSYTDTQYF.

The genes are TRBV6-2 or TRBV6-3 and TRBJ1-2; D remains unclear. There are 14 residues in the CDR3. With 5 bases removed from V and 3 bases from J, the gap between germline ends came to 13 bases. Germline-derived CDR1 and CDR2 are MNHEY and SVGEGT. In nucleotides, the CDR3 is TGTGCCAGCAGTCCGACGGAGCATTACTATGGCTACACCTTC. Protein sequence: CASSPTEHYYGYTF.

The chain couples TRBV7-9 to TRBJ1-4; D not certain. V was pared by 1 base and J by 5 bases, with 8 bases between. The CDR3 contains 14 residues. Per the germline V gene, CDR1 is SEHNR and CDR2 is FQNEAQ (reference sequence). CDR3 coding DNA: TGTGCCAGCAGCTTAGGTCAGTCCAATGAAAAACTGTTTTTT. Translating it yields CASSLGQSNEKLFF.

V gene TRBV6-5 combines with J gene TRBJ1-4; unclear D gene. Germline lookup yields CDR1 MNHEY and CDR2 SVGAGI. The CDR3 sequence is 15 residues long. V was cut by 0 bases and J by 0 bases, with 5 bases left in between. CDR3 protein: CASSYSGATNEKLFF. CDR3 DNA: TGTGCCAGCAGTTACTCGGGCGCAACTAATGAAAAACTGTTTTTT.

The rearrangement links TRBV6-5 to TRBJ1-6; unclear D gene. The germline V gene encodes CDR1 MNHEY and CDR2 SVGAGI. V lost 2 bases and J lost 7, with 12 bases in between. CDR3 length equals 15 residues. Here the CDR3 reads CASSYPRNQNSPLHF. Here the CDR3 DNA reads TGTGCCAGCAGTTACCCGAGAAACCAAAATTCACCCCTCCACTTT.

V is TRBV3-1 (or the pseudogene TRBV3-2) and J is TRBJ1-5; 8 bases line up with TRBD1. This CDR3 contains 14 residues. Germline V gene sequence: CDR1 LGHDT, CDR2 YNNKEL (reference sequence). J was trimmed by 4 bases and V by 5 bases; bases with no gene match: 4. In DNA form, the CDR3 reads TGTGCCAGCAGCTTGGACAGGGCGAATCAGCCCCAGCATTTT. The encoded protein is CASSLDRANQPQHF.

This clone has just a few counts. This chain uses TRBV4-3 with TRBJ2-3; TRBD2 is a possible D gene (6 bases). CDR1 and CDR2 (germline): LGHNA, YSLEER. V lost 0 bases to trimming and J lost 4 bases, with 14 bases between them. CDR3 length: 16 amino acids. CDR3: CASSQDLGGASDTQYF. The CDR3 DNA sequence: TGCGCCAGCAGCCAAGATCTTGGCGGGGCATCAGATACGCAGTATTTT.

V gene TRBV6-5 combines with J gene TRBJ2-7, with 7 bases identical to TRBD2. CDR3 length: 16 amino acids. J gave up 3 bases and V 4 bases, and 12 bases lay outside the gene matches. Germline CDR1 reads MNHEY; CDR2 reads SVGAGI. The CDR3 protein is CASSSYTGTTSYEQYF. The CDR3 nucleotides read TGTGCCAGCAGTTCTTACACCGGGACTACAAGCTACGAGCAGTACTTC.